The clone carrying this T cell receptor beta chain is a singleton in its sample. Its antigen is as yet unknown. The data originate from a study of shared clonotypes between healthy human individuals. At the level of the study: Three plates each covered CD4 naive and memory; CD8 naive two, CD8 memory one. Study conclusions and caveats: Non-shared clonotypes had lower generation probabilities than those shared by all four donors. The researchers took only blood, and tissue repertoires probably look different.

CDR3 length: 12 residues. CDR1 MNHNS and CDR2 SASEGT come from the germline V gene. Trimming shortened V by 4 bases and J by 5 bases, and 7 bases separated the two germline ends. Produced via immunoSEQ multiplex PCR; TCRdb's table is partial and in-frame only. Of roughly 220,000 clones listed, approximately 65% are singletons. This clonotype originated in a man aged 25 to 45 in good health. The sample comprised memory CD4+ T cells sorted from blood. Stated subset: CD45RA-negative fraction. This chain connects TRBV6-1 to TRBJ2-3; D is uncertain. CDR3 in amino acids: CASSAAVDTQYF. In DNA form, the CDR3 reads TGTGCCAGCAGTGCTGCGGTAGATACGCAGTATTTT.